The 15 T cell receptor beta chains reported below all come from one sample, sequenced in a study of control samples from healthy donors and cancer patients. The table came from immunoSEQ multiplex PCR; TCRdb's copy has only in-frame clones and leaves some out. Among about 50,000 clones listed, about nine tenths were seen once. The sequencing input was PBMCs. These receptors came from a man aged 50 to 59 with head and neck cancer.

The V call is TRBV10-3, the J call TRBJ2-1, with no clear D. Trimming shortened V by 2 bases and J by 5 bases, and 7 bases separated the two germline ends. In germline, CDR1 is ENHRY, CDR2 SYGVKD. This CDR3 region has 13 residues. The CDR3 nucleotides read TGTGCCATCAGTGAGGGGTTCAACAATGAGCAGTTCTTC. The encoded protein is CAISEGFNNEQFF.

V is TRBV10-2 and J is TRBJ2-5; TRBD2 aligns across 10 bases. Looked up from germline, CDR1 is WSHSY and CDR2 is SAAADI. V dropped 7 bases and J dropped 2; count of bases not matched to a gene: 4. The CDR3 length is 14 residues. DNA for the CDR3: TGCGCCAGCAATAGCGGGGGGCGACAAGAGACCCAGTACTTC. Encoded protein: CASNSGGRQETQYF.

The rearrangement joins TRBV6-5 to TRBJ2-1; 11 bases line up with TRBD2. The CDR3 has 16 amino acids. V gave up 0 bases and J gave up 7 bases; unmatched junction bases: 5. The germline gives CDR1 MNHEY, CDR2 SVGAGI. The CDR3 spells CASSYSVTSGKNEQFF. CDR3 sequence (DNA): TGTGCCAGCAGTTACTCGGTGACTAGCGGGAAAAATGAGCAGTTCTTC.

This clone has only a few counts. The chain employs TRBV28 and TRBJ1-6; D unresolved. The V end was cut by 11 bases, the J end by 0 bases, with 8 bases between. The germline V gene has CDR1 MDHEN and CDR2 SYDVKM. The CDR3 extends over 13 amino acids. CDR3 amino acids: CASWDSYNSPLHF. The CDR3 region has the DNA TGTGCCTCCTGGGACTCCTATAATTCACCCCTCCACTTT.

The chain links TRBV27 to TRBJ2-1; possibly TRBD2 for D (7 bases). CDR3 length: 19 amino acids. Trimming took off 7 bases at V and 6 bases at J, with 31 bases between the two ends. Germline V lookup: CDR1 MNHEY, CDR2 SMNVEV (reference sequence). Here the CDR3 reads CASTRGGSGTQQWANEQFF. The DNA for the CDR3 is TGTGCCAGCACGAGGGGCGGGAGCGGGACACAACAGTGGGCCAATGAGCAGTTCTTC.

V and J are TRBV29-1 and TRBJ2-5; unclear D gene. V lost 3 bases and J lost 5, with 7 bases in between. Looked up from germline, CDR1 is SQVTM and CDR2 is ANQGSEA. The CDR3 is made up of 11 amino acids. The CDR3 loop reads CSVDSPETQYF. CDR3 DNA: TGCAGCGTTGATAGTCCTGAGACCCAGTACTTC.

The chain employs TRBV18 and TRBJ2-7; 7 bases align to TRBD1. V gave up 6 bases and J gave up 5 bases; unmatched junction bases: 10. The CDR3 totals 14 residues. CDR1 KGHSH and CDR2 LQKENI come from the germline V gene. CDR3 sequence (DNA): TGTGCCAGCTCCCTCGACAGGGTAGTCGACGAGCAGTACTTC. Residues: CASSLDRVVDEQYF. Full variable domain (missing parts from reference TRBV18 and TRBJ2-7): NAGVMQNPRHLVRRRGQEARLRCSPMKGHSHVYWYRQLPEEGLKFMVYLQKENIIDESGMPKERFSAEFPKEGPSILRIQQVVRGDSAAYFCASSLDRVVDEQYFGPGTRLTVT.

The V and J genes are TRBV5-5 and TRBJ2-7; 7 positions agree with TRBD1. Germline values: CDR1 SGHKS, CDR2 YYEKEE (reference sequence). This CDR3 comprises 14 residues. The junction had 5 bases not matched to a gene; V was cut back by 3 bases and J by 2 bases. The CDR3 DNA follows: TGTGCCAGCAGCTGGGACAGAGGAGCCTACGAGCAGTACTTC. This gives the protein CASSWDRGAYEQYF. Based on the CDR3 plus reference TRBV5-5 and TRBJ2-7, the full variable domain is DAGVTQSPTHLIKTRGQQVTLRCSPISGHKSVSWYQQVLGQGPQFIFQYYEKEERGRGNFPDRFSARQFPNYSSELNVNALLLGDSALYLCASSWDRGAYEQYFGPGTRLTVT.

The J gene is TRBJ2-1, the V gene TRBV5-1, with 9 positions matching TRBD1. Germline lookup yields CDR1 SGHRS and CDR2 YFSETQ. J was trimmed by 6 bases and V by 1 base; bases with no gene match: 11. This CDR3 region has 17 residues. CDR3 bases: TGCGCCAGCAGCTTGAGTGGGGGGACAGGGCGTGGCAATGAGCAGTTCTTC. Protein sequence: CASSLSGGTGRGNEQFF.

This clone was found a few times. This chain joins TRBV5-1 and TRBJ2-2, with D possibly being TRBD2 (5 bases). Germline CDR1 reads SGHRS; CDR2 reads YFSETQ. This CDR3 spans 16 amino acids. The V gene lost 0 bases and the J gene lost 4 bases, with 13 bases spanning the gap. CDR3 residues: CASSLGTRDSTGELFF. CDR3 coding DNA: TGCGCCAGCAGCTTGGGCACTAGAGATTCCACCGGGGAGCTGTTTTTT. Looking up the rest from reference TRBV5-1 and TRBJ2-2 gives the full variable domain: KAGVTQTPRYLIKTRGQQVTLSCSPISGHRSVSWYQQTPGQGLQFLFEYFSETQRNKGNFPGRFSGRQFSNSRSEMNVSTLELGDSALYLCASSLGTRDSTGELFFGEGSRLTVL.

The V and J genes are TRBV12-5 and TRBJ2-2, with D uncertain. CDR3 length: 15 amino acids. The V gene lost 3 bases and the J gene lost 3 bases, with 11 bases spanning the gap. Germline-derived CDR1 and CDR2 are LGHNT and FRNRAP. Here the CDR3 DNA reads TGTGCTAGTGGTTTCGGACGACAATACACCGGGGAGCTGTTTTTT. This encodes CASGFGRQYTGELFF. Based on the CDR3 plus reference TRBV12-5 and TRBJ2-2, the full variable domain is DARVTQTPRHKVTEMGQEVTMRCQPILGHNTVFWYRQTMMQGLELLAYFRNRAPLDDSGMPKDRFSAEMPDATLATLKIQPSEPRDSAVYFCASGFGRQYTGELFFGEGSRLTVL.

J is TRBJ2-3 and V is TRBV11-3; D is unresolved. Trimming stripped 5 bases from V and 0 bases from J, with 3 bases between. This CDR3 has 12 amino acids. Germline CDR1 SGHNT, CDR2 YENEEA. The CDR3 sequence is CASSLSTDTQYF. For the CDR3, the DNA is TGTGCCAGCAGCCTAAGCACAGATACGCAGTATTTT.

CDR3 nucleotide sequence: TGTGCCAGTAGTACTTTGACAGGGGCAGCCTACGAGCAGTACTTC. It yields the protein CASSTLTGAAYEQYF. This chain uses TRBV19 with TRBJ2-7, with 8 bases fitting TRBD1. From germline, CDR1 is LNHDA and CDR2 SQIVND (reference sequence). The CDR3 is made up of 15 amino acids. The V segment lost 4 bases and the J segment 2 bases; nucleotides outside the gene matches: 7.

The CDR3 spells CASSTSGRIVGELFF. The CDR3 bases are TGTGCCAGCAGCACTAGCGGGAGAATCGTCGGGGAGCTGTTTTTT. The chain carries TRBV7-9 and TRBJ2-2; 11 nucleotides line up with TRBD2. The V gene's germline CDR1 is SEHNR and CDR2 FQNEAQ (reference sequence). CDR3 length equals 15 residues. J gave up 7 bases and V 5 bases, and 6 bases lay outside the gene matches.

J is TRBJ2-5 and V is TRBV7-2; 8 nucleotides agree with TRBD2. The V gene's germline CDR1 is SGHTA and CDR2 FQGNSA. V was clipped by 0 bases and J by 2 bases; unmatched bases: 8. This CDR3 is 17 amino acids long. CDR3 sequence reads: CASSLARSSGYQETQYF. The CDR3 coding sequence is TGTGCCAGCAGCTTAGCCCGGTCTAGCGGGTATCAAGAGACCCAGTACTTC.